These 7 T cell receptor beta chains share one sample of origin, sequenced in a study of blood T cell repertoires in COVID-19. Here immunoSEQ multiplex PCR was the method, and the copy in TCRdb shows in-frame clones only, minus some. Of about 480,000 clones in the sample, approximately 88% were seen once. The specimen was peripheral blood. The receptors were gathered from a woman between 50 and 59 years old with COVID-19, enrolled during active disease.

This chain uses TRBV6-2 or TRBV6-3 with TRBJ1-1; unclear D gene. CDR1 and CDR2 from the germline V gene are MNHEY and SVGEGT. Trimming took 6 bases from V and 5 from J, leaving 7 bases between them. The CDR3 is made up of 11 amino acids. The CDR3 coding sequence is TGTGCCAGCAGCCTGAGGACTGAAGCTTTCTTT. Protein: CASSLRTEAFF.

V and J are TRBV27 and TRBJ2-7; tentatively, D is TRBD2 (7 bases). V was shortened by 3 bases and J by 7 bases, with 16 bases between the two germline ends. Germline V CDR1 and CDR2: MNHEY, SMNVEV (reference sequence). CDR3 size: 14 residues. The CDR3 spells CASSFGPGGGEQYF. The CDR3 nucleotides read TGTGCCAGCAGTTTTGGGCCGGGGGGCGGGGAGCAGTACTTC.

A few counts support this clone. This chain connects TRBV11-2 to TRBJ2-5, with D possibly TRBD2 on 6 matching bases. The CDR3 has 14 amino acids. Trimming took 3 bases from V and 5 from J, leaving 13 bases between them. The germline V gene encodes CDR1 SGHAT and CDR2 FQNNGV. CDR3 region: CASSLGGSRETQYF. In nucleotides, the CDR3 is TGTGCCAGCAGCTTGGGGGGAAGTAGGGAGACCCAGTACTTC. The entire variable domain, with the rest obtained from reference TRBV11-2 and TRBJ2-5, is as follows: EAGVAQSPRYKIIEKRQSVAFWCNPISGHATLYWYQQILGQGPKLLIQFQNNGVVDDSQLPKDRFSAERLKGVDSTLKIQPAKLEDSAVYLCASSLGGSRETQYFGPGTRLLVL.

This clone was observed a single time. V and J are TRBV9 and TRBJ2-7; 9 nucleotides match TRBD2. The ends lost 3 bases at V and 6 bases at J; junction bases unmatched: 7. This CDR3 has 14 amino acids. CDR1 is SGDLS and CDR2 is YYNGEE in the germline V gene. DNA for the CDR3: TGTGCCAGCAGCGCAACAGGACTAGCGAGCGAGCAGTACTTC. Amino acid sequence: CASSATGLASEQYF. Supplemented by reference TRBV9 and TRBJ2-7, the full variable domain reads DSGVTQTPKHLITATGQRVTLRCSPRSGDLSVYWYQQSLDQGLQFLIQYYNGEERAKGNILERFSAQQFPDLHSELNLSSLELGDSALYFCASSATGLASEQYFGPGTRLTVT.

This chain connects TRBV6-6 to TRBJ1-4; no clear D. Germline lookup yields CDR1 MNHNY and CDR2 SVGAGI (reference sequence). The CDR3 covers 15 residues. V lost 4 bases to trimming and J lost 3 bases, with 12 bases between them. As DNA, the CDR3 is TGTGCCAGCAGTTCCGACAAACTTTCTAATGAAAAACTGTTTTTT. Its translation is CASSSDKLSNEKLFF.

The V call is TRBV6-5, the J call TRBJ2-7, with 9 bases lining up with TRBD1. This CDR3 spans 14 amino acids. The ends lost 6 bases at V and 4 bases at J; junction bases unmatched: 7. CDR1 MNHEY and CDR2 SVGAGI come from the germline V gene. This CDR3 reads CASRKQGAGYEQYF. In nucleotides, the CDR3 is TGTGCCAGCAGGAAACAGGGGGCGGGGTACGAGCAGTACTTC.

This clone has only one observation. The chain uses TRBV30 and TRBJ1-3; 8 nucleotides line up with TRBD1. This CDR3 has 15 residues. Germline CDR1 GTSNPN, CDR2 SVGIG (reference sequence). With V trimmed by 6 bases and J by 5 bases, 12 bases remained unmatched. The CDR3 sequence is CACSPGGRGRNTIYF. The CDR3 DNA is TGTGCCTGTTCTCCCGGGGGCAGGGGGCGAAACACCATATATTTT.